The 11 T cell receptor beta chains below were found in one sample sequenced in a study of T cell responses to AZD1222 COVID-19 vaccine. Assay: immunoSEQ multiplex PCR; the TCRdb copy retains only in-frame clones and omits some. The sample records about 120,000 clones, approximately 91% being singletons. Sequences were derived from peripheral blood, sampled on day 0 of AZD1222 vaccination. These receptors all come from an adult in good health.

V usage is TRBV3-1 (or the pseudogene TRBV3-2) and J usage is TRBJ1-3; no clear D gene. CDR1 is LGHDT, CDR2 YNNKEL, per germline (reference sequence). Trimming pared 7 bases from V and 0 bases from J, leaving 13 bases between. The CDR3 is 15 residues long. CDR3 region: CASTSPGISGNTIYF. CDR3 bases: TGTGCCAGCACTTCACCCGGGATCTCTGGAAACACCATATATTTT.

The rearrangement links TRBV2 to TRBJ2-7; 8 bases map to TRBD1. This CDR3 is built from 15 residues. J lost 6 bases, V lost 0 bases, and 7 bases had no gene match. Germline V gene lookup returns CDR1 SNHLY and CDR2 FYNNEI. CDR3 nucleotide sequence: TGTGCCAGCAGTGAAGCGCACAGGGGGACCGGCGAGCAGTACTTC. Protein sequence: CASSEAHRGTGEQYF.

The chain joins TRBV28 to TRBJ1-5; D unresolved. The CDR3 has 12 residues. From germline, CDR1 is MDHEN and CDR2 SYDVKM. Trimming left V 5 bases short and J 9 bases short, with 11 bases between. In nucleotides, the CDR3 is TGTGCCAGCAGTATAGAGTTTCGGCCCCAGCATTTT. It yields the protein CASSIEFRPQHF.

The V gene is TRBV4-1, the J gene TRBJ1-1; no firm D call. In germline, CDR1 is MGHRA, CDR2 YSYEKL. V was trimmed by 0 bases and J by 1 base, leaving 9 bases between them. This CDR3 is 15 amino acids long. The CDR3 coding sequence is TGCGCCAGCAGCCAAGACCCACCCGAGAACACTGAAGCTTTCTTT. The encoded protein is CASSQDPPENTEAFF.

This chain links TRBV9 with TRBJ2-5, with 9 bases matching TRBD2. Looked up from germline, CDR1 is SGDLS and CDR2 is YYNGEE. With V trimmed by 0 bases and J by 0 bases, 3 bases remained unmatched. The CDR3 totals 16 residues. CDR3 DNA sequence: TGTGCCAGCAGCGTAGGGGGCGGGAGGGACCAAGAGACCCAGTACTTC. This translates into CASSVGGGRDQETQYF.

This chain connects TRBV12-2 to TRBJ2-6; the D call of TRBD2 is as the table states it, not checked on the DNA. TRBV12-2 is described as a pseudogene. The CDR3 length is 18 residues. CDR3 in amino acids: CASRLRLAGVAGANVLTF. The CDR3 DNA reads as TGTGCAAGTCGCTTAAGGCTAGCGGGAGTCGCTGGGGCCAACGTCCTGACTTTC.

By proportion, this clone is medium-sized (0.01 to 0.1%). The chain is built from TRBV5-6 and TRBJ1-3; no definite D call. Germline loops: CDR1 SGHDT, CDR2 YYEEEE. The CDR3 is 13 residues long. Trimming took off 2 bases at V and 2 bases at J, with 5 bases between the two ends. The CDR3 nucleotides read TGTGCCAGCAGCTTAACGGCTGGAAACACCATATATTTT. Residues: CASSLTAGNTIYF.

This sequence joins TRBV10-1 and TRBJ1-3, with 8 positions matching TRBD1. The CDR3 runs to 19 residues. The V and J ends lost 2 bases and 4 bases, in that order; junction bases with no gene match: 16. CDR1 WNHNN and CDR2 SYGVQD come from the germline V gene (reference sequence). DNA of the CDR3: TGCGCCAGCAGTGAGGAGAGGTCAGGGGGCCCCAGTAGCGGAAACACCATATATTTT. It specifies CASSEERSGGPSSGNTIYF.

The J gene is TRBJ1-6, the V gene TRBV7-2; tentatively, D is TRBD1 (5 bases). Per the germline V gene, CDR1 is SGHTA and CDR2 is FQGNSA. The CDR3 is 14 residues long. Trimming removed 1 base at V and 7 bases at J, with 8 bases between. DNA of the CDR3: TGTGCCAGCAGCTTAGTGGGGGGAAATTCACCCCTCCACTTT. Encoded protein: CASSLVGGNSPLHF.

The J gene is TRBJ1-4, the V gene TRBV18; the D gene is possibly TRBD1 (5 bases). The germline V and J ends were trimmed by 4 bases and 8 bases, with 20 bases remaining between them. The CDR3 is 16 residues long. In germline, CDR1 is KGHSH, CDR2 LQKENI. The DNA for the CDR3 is TGTGCCAGCTCACTACCCCGAGGTTTGGGGCACGAAAAACTGTTTTTT. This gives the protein CASSLPRGLGHEKLFF.

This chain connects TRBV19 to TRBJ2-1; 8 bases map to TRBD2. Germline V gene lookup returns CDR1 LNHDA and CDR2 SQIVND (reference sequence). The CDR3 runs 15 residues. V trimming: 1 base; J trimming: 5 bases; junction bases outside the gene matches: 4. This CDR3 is CASSIVLAVDNEQFF. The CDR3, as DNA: TGTGCCAGTAGTATAGTACTAGCGGTGGACAATGAGCAGTTCTTC.